Listed below are T cell receptor beta chains from one sample, sequenced in a study of T cell clusters in autoimmune cytopenias. After re-calling the multiplex PCR reads, TCRdb lists one entry per CDR3 protein, DNA absent. This table lists roughly 10,000 distinct CDR3 sequences. This same sample was also part of a study on T cell repertoires in aging, cancer and after chemotherapy.

The sample was peripheral blood. These receptors originate from a human donor in good health. Both conserved end residues are part of each CDR3. Size is stated for part of the rows, as once, few or many counts, or as a class when the clone is expanded.

- 15 TRBJ2-3 TRBV28 CASSSGQGAGDTQYF
- 13 TRBJ2-7 TRBV7-2 CASSLTHPYEQYF
medium-sized 15 TRBJ2-2 TRBV19 CASLTGASNTGELFF
- 14 TRBJ2-1 TRBV9 CASSVGGWNNEQFF
- 15 TRBJ1-5 TRBV7-2 CASSLGDSRNQPQHF
medium-sized 17 TRBJ1-5 TRBV6-5 CASSYSSGGIGNQPQHF
- 15 TRBJ1-5 TRBV5-6 CASSSNRGAKRPQHF
- 19 TRBJ2-1 TRBV6-1 CASRKGWASGGLWDNEQFF
- 14 TRBJ2-7 TRBV7-9 CASSLSGTAGVQYF
medium-sized 14 TRBJ2-7 TRBV20-1 CSASGQGTTYEQYF
- 17 TRBJ2-1 TRBV20-1 CSAGGLAGRWPPNEQFF
medium-sized 13 TRBJ1-5 TRBV19 CASSTALTQPQHF
- 18 TRBJ2-5 TRBV11-2 CASSLRVTGLGQQETQYF
- 14 TRBJ2-3 TRBV29-1 CSVDRGQGLNTQYF
- 12 TRBJ1-5 TRBV6-1 CASSYRGEPQHF
medium-sized 16 TRBJ2-4 TRBV7-4 CASSSSGGATKNIQYF
- 15 TRBJ2-1 TRBV11-2 CASSSGTSSYNEQFF
medium-sized 14 TRBJ2-2 TRBV19 CASSEVGNTGELFF
- 12 TRBJ2-1 TRBV11-2 CASRRTGDEQFF
- 18 TRBJ2-3 TRBV5-1 CASSSGTSGGGFIDTQYF
medium-sized 12 TRBJ1-2 TRBV30 CAWNWAGDGYTF
- 12 TRBJ1-2 TRBV2 CANGVGGVGYTF
- 15 TRBJ1-4 TRBV7-9 CASSTPRGPNEKLFF
- 12 TRBJ2-1 TRBV11-3 CASSFLQNEQFF
medium-sized 15 TRBJ2-7 TRBV11-2 CASSSPRDRSYEQYF
- 15 TRBJ2-6 TRBV6-5 CASSSQGTGANVLTF
- 14 TRBJ2-1 TRBV12-3/TRBV12-4 CASSQIGQSHEQFF
- 14 TRBJ1-5 TRBV19 CASSRAEGGQPQHF
- 15 TRBJ1-5 TRBV20-1 CSASRGGKVNQPQHF
medium-sized 14 TRBJ1-2 TRBV19 CASSSRTALYGYTF
medium-sized 15 TRBJ1-2 TRBV27 CASRLQGKANYGYTF
- 16 TRBJ2-5 TRBV28 CASSSMALADRETQYF
- 18 TRBJ1-3 TRBV5-1 CASSLFWTGGPAGNTIYF
- 14 TRBJ2-7 TRBV2 CASSEIRAADEQYF
- 13 TRBJ1-5 TRBV6-5 CAISEGAGQPQHF
- 16 TRBJ2-7 TRBV5-1 CASSLGGQATLYEQYF
- 15 TRBJ1-1 TRBV5-1 CASSLGPDWSTEAFF
- 15 TRBJ1-2 TRBV14 CASSQDLGGLHGYTF
- 13 TRBJ1-1 TRBV6-2/TRBV6-3 CASSNTDQAGAFF
medium-sized 14 TRBJ2-7 TRBV7-2 CASSLGRGQYEQYF
- 17 TRBJ2-5 TRBV6-5 CASSEAGGGPSQETQYF
- 13 TRBJ2-2 TRBV28 CASSVRSGGELFF
medium-sized 16 TRBJ2-4 TRBV20-1 CSASYQTSGGANIQYF
- 14 TRBJ1-6 TRBV9 CASSVGQYNSPLHF
- 16 TRBJ1-5 TRBV7-9 CASSSQGAMGNQPQHF
medium-sized 14 TRBJ1-2 TRBV19 CASRKGSLLYGYTF
- 15 TRBJ1-1 TRBV19 CASSIVLDMNTEAFF
- 14 TRBJ2-5 TRBV7-2 CASTERGGLETQYF
- 12 TRBJ2-7 TRBV6-2/TRBV6-3 CASWVGRGEQYF
medium-sized 14 TRBJ1-1 TRBV19 CASSTVTMNTEAFF
- 17 TRBJ2-2 TRBV20-1 CSARPPSGQGHTGELFF
medium-sized 15 TRBJ1-1 TRBV15 CATSRGGTANFEAFF
- 14 TRBJ1-1 TRBV12-3/TRBV12-4 CASSFSGQYTEAFF
- 16 TRBJ2-5 TRBV5-6 CASSHPRQGGQETQYF